The 17 T cell receptor beta chains in this list originate from one sample, sequenced in a study of beta chain features in type 1 diabetes. Expressed TCRB transcripts were sequenced because the isolated RNA had all been reverse transcribed beforehand. Measured with immunoSEQ multiplex PCR; TCRdb has only the in-frame clones, and not every one. The sample records some 330,000 clones, 9.5% to 11% being singletons. Material for sequencing was naive CD4+ T cells from blood. The receptor set was obtained from a woman aged 30 to 39 in good health.

This chain links TRBV25-1 with TRBJ2-7; 7 bases are shared with TRBD1. CDR3 length equals 15 residues. V lost 5 bases, J lost 2 bases, and 9 bases stayed unmatched. Germline loops: CDR1 MGHDK, CDR2 SYGVNS. The CDR3 loop reads CASSRQSGQAYEQYF. In DNA, the CDR3 is TGTGCCAGCAGTCGGCAATCAGGACAGGCCTACGAGCAGTACTTC.

To note about this clone: Other DNA sequences in this sample translate to the same CDR3. The chain combines TRBV9 with TRBJ2-1, with D maybe TRBD2 (5 bases). Germline V lookup: CDR1 SGDLS, CDR2 YYNGEE. The V and J ends lost 2 bases and 0 bases respectively, with 9 bases between them. The CDR3 has 15 amino acids. The CDR3 region has the DNA TGTGCCAGCAGCGTGACGGGAAGCTCCTACAATGAGCAGTTCTTC. It codes for CASSVTGSSYNEQFF.

The rearrangement links TRBV7-8 to TRBJ2-6, with D tentatively TRBD2 (5 bases). Germline V gene lookup returns CDR1 SGHVS and CDR2 FQNEAQ. The CDR3 contains 14 residues. V shed 11 bases and J shed 0 bases, with 11 bases lying between them. The CDR3 nucleotides read TGTGCCGCGGGCGAGATCTCTGGGGCCAACGTCCTGACTTTC. It encodes CAAGEISGANVLTF.

This clone was counted a few times. The V call is TRBV10-3, the J call TRBJ2-3, with D tentatively TRBD1 (6 bases). Trimming removed 10 bases at V and 1 base at J, with 9 bases between. The CDR3 contains 12 residues. Germline lookup yields CDR1 ENHRY and CDR2 SYGVKD. The CDR3 protein is CATRGGTDTQYF. The CDR3 coding sequence is TGTGCCACCAGGGGAGGCACAGATACGCAGTATTTT.

The chain links TRBV25-1 to TRBJ1-1, with D perhaps TRBD1 (5 bases). The CDR3 contains 14 residues. V lost 6 bases and J lost 1, with 12 bases in between. Germline CDR1 is MGHDK and CDR2 is SYGVNS. The CDR3 sequence is CASRMDTQNTEAFF. In nucleotides, the CDR3 is TGTGCCAGCAGGATGGACACACAGAACACTGAAGCTTTCTTT.

This clone was found a few times. The chain couples TRBV7-2 to TRBJ2-5, with 10 bases lining up with TRBD2. Germline assignment: CDR1 SGHTA and CDR2 FQGNSA. The CDR3 has 18 residues. With V trimmed by 5 bases and J by 4 bases, 16 bases remained unmatched. The CDR3 sequence: CASSPPSASGSTVETQYF. The CDR3 DNA is TGTGCCAGCAGCCCCCCGTCGGCTAGCGGGAGTACCGTAGAGACCCAGTACTTC.

This clone appeared a few times. This rearrangement joins TRBV19 to TRBJ1-5, with D possibly matching TRBD1 (5 bases). Germline loops: CDR1 LNHDA, CDR2 SQIVND (reference sequence). V was cut by 6 bases and J by 5 bases, with 11 bases left in between. The CDR3 spans 13 residues. As DNA, the CDR3 is TGTGCCAGTAGCGGGGGGAACGATCAGCCCCAGCATTTT. As protein: CASSGGNDQPQHF.

V gene TRBV27 combines with J gene TRBJ2-1, with TRBD2 identical over 9 bases. CDR3 length: 14 amino acids. CDR1 and CDR2 from the germline V gene are MNHEY and SMNVEV (reference sequence). V trimming: 8 bases; J trimming: 3 bases; junction bases outside the gene matches: 5. CDR3 residues: CASRSGSNYNEQFF. CDR3 in DNA: TGTGCCAGCCGTAGCGGGAGTAACTACAATGAGCAGTTCTTC.

The rearrangement uses TRBV11-2 and TRBJ2-2; D uncertain. Germline CDR1 SGHAT, CDR2 FQNNGV. This CDR3 comprises 15 residues. Trimming pared 1 base from V and 1 base from J, leaving 7 bases between. CDR3 protein: CASSLVSRNTGELFF. The CDR3 nucleotides read TGTGCCAGCAGCTTAGTATCCCGGAACACCGGGGAGCTGTTTTTT.

The chain is built from TRBV28 and TRBJ2-5; TRBD1 matches at 8 bases. Per germline, CDR1 MDHEN and CDR2 SYDVKM. The CDR3 covers 13 residues. V was pared by 6 bases and J by 5 bases, with 5 bases of the junction left unmatched. The CDR3 DNA sequence: TGTGCCAGCAGCTCGACAGGGGTTGAGACCCAGTACTTC. Amino acids: CASSSTGVETQYF.

This clone was observed a few times. The chain uses TRBV7-9 and TRBJ2-5; possibly TRBD2 for D (6 bases). Germline V gene lookup returns CDR1 SEHNR and CDR2 FQNEAQ (reference sequence). This CDR3 has 14 amino acids. V lost 0 bases and J lost 4, with 9 bases in between. The CDR3 spells CASSLATGGETQYF. DNA for the CDR3: TGTGCCAGCAGCTTAGCCACCGGGGGAGAGACCCAGTACTTC.

This clone was found a few times. V usage is TRBV27 and J usage is TRBJ1-5, with D hard to call. Per the germline V gene, CDR1 is MNHEY and CDR2 is SMNVEV (reference sequence). Trimming shortened V by 10 bases and J by 5 bases, and 6 bases separated the two germline ends. CDR3 length equals 10 residues. The CDR3 DNA reads as TGTGCCATCATAGATCAGCCCCAGCATTTT. This translates into CAIIDQPQHF.

This clone was observed a few times. The genes are TRBV18 and TRBJ2-3, with a tentative D call TRBD1 (5 bases). Trimming left V 4 bases short and J 4 bases short, with 6 bases between. This CDR3 has 12 amino acids. Germline V gene data show CDR1 as KGHSH and CDR2 as LQKENI. The CDR3 nucleotides are TGTGCCAGCTCACAGGGGTCAGATACGCAGTATTTT. Translated: CASSQGSDTQYF.

The chain employs TRBV10-3 and TRBJ2-1, with 16 bases identical to TRBD2. This CDR3 contains 15 residues. The V segment lost 4 bases and the J segment 7 bases; nucleotides outside the gene matches: 1. Germline loops: CDR1 ENHRY, CDR2 SYGVKD. CDR3 nucleotide sequence: TGTGCCATCAGTGCGGGACTAGCGGGAGGGAATGAGCAGTTCTTC. Its protein product is CAISAGLAGGNEQFF.

This clone was seen a handful of times. The chain uses TRBV25-1 and TRBJ1-2; TRBD1 aligns across 8 bases. This CDR3 spans 14 amino acids. With V trimmed by 2 bases and J by 5 bases, 4 bases remained unmatched. Germline CDR1 is MGHDK and CDR2 is SYGVNS. CDR3 coding DNA: TGTGCCAGCAGTGAACAGGGGGCGCGGTATGGCTACACCTTC. Encoded protein: CASSEQGARYGYTF.

This chain's CDR3 is CASSSPTSGVYEQYF. CDR3 DNA sequence: TGTGCCAGCAGCTCCCCGACTAGCGGGGTCTACGAGCAGTACTTC. The rearrangement joins TRBV11-2 to TRBJ2-7; TRBD2 matches at 11 bases. In germline, CDR1 is SGHAT, CDR2 FQNNGV. After removal of 4 bases from V and 3 bases from J, the junction contained 5 bases not matched to a gene. The CDR3 has 15 residues.

The chain is built from TRBV6-6 and TRBJ2-5; 10 nucleotides agree with TRBD1. CDR3 length: 15 residues. V shed 6 bases, J shed 2 bases, and the junction held 6 bases outside the gene matches. Looked up from germline, CDR1 is MNHNY and CDR2 is SVGAGI (reference sequence). CDR3 sequence (DNA): TGTGCCAGCAGAGGGGGACAGGGGCGACAAGAGACCCAGTACTTC. Translated: CASRGGQGRQETQYF.